The 18 T cell receptor beta chains below come from one sample, sequenced in a study of STAT3 mutations in large granular lymphocyte leukemia. Study-wide results and caveats: In T-cell large granular lymphocyte leukemia, about half of patients showed multiple immunodominant subclonotypes.

The protocol was immunoSEQ multiplex PCR, while the TCRdb copy is restricted to in-frame clones and leaves out a portion. The sample lists some 28,000 clones, 65% to 80% occurring once. Their specific antigens are unknown. Sequencing was performed on peripheral blood mononuclear cells. These receptors were obtained from a woman aged 45-59 years with T-cell large granular lymphocyte leukemia. Some clones in this sample may be carry-over from other donors' samples.

This clone came up a few times. The chain uses TRBV4-3 and TRBJ1-3; 8 bases are shared with TRBD1. With V trimmed by 4 bases and J by 1 base, 6 bases remained unmatched. Germline V gene data show CDR1 as LGHNA and CDR2 as YSLEER. CDR3 length equals 16 residues. CDR3 sequence (DNA): TGCGCCAGCAGCCGACAGGGGACTACGTCTGGAAACACCATATATTTT. It translates to CASSRQGTTSGNTIYF.

This chain connects TRBV18 to TRBJ1-2; no reliable D call. The V and J ends lost 4 bases and 4 bases respectively, with 19 bases between them. The CDR3 is 16 residues long. Germline CDR1 and CDR2: KGHSH and LQKENI. The CDR3 nucleotides are TGTGCCAGCTCACGGCCTCCAGAAATTTCTTCCTATGGCTACACCTTC. It translates to CASSRPPEISSYGYTF.

This clone was picked up one time. The J gene is TRBJ2-3, the V gene TRBV13; 12 nucleotides match TRBD2. Trimming took 4 bases from V and 2 from J; bases not matched to a gene: 4. Germline V gene sequence: CDR1 PRHDT, CDR2 FYEKMQ (reference sequence). This CDR3 has 16 amino acids. The CDR3 loop reads CASSSGLAGITDTQYF. The CDR3 nucleotides are TGTGCCAGCAGCTCTGGACTAGCGGGGATCACAGATACGCAGTATTTT. The variable domain in full, completed from reference TRBV13 and TRBJ2-3, reads AAGVIQSPRHLIKEKRETATLKCYPIPRHDTVYWYQQGPGQDPQFLISFYEKMQSDKGSIPDRFSAQQFSDYHSELNMSSLELGDSALYFCASSSGLAGITDTQYFGPGTRLTVL.

This clone was observed a few times. The rearrangement joins TRBV7-9 to TRBJ1-2; the D is unclear. CDR3 size: 12 residues. V was clipped by 0 bases and J by 3 bases, with 2 bases between them. The germline V gene has CDR1 SEHNR and CDR2 FQNEAQ (reference sequence). CDR3 sequence reads: CASSLADYGYTF. In DNA, the CDR3 is TGTGCCAGCAGCTTAGCGGACTATGGCTACACCTTC.

This clone was seen just once. The gene calls are TRBV19 and TRBJ2-7, with 10 bases aligning to TRBD1. The CDR3 sequence is 15 residues long. From germline, CDR1 is LNHDA and CDR2 SQIVND (reference sequence). The ends lost 8 bases at V and 7 bases at J; junction bases unmatched: 14. The CDR3 nucleotides are TGTGCCAGTTCTTTTATGCGGACAGGGGGAAAGGAGCAGTACTTC. Its translation is CASSFMRTGGKEQYF.

The chain couples TRBV7-2 to TRBJ2-5; the match to TRBD2 covers 8 bases. V lost 1 base, J lost 0 bases, and 4 bases stayed unmatched. The CDR3 has 16 residues. Germline V gives CDR1 SGHTA, CDR2 FQGNSA. CDR3 loop: CASSLVPSGYQETQYF. CDR3 coding DNA: TGTGCCAGCAGCTTAGTCCCTAGCGGGTACCAAGAGACCCAGTACTTC.

The CDR3 region has the DNA TGTGCCAGCAGCTTGGCCTGGGACACCATCTACAATGAGCAGTTCTTC. This translates into CASSLAWDTIYNEQFF. The chain uses TRBV5-5 and TRBJ2-1; D is perhaps TRBD1 (6 bases). CDR1 SGHKS and CDR2 YYEKEE come from the germline V gene (reference sequence). V was pared by 0 bases and J by 3 bases, with 13 bases between. This CDR3 is built from 16 residues.

This chain joins TRBV5-1 and TRBJ1-2; TRBD1 matches at 8 bases. This CDR3 has 15 amino acids. The germline CDR1 and CDR2 sequences are SGHRS and YFSETQ. V lost 0 bases and J lost 4; bases outside the gene matches: 5. The CDR3 bases are TGCGCCAGCAGCTTGGGACAGGGGATCGGCTATGGCTACACCTTC. Protein product: CASSLGQGIGYGYTF.

V is TRBV7-9 and J is TRBJ2-1; 7 bases agree with TRBD2. This CDR3 has 13 amino acids. V lost 6 bases and J lost 10; bases outside the gene matches: 9. Germline V lookup: CDR1 SEHNR, CDR2 FQNEAQ (reference sequence). CDR3 sequence reads: CASRIGHGGEQFF. The CDR3 nucleotides read TGTGCCAGCAGGATAGGGCACGGGGGGGAGCAGTTCTTC. Together with reference TRBV7-9 and TRBJ2-1, the CDR3 gives the full variable domain: DTGVSQNPRHKITKRGQNVTFRCDPISEHNRLYWYRQTLGQGPEFLTYFQNEAQLEKSRLLSDRFSAERPKGSFSTLEIQRTEQGDSAMYLCASRIGHGGEQFFGPGTRLTVL.

The chain has TRBV5-6 and TRBJ1-2, with D unclear. With 4 bases removed from V and 8 bases from J, the gap between germline ends came to 18 bases. CDR1 SGHDT and CDR2 YYEEEE come from the germline V gene. The CDR3 has 14 amino acids. CDR3 loop: CASSTGQLRLGYTF. CDR3 bases: TGTGCCAGCAGCACGGGCCAGCTTCGTTTAGGCTACACCTTC.

This sequence joins TRBV5-4 and TRBJ1-2, with D unclear. Germline CDR1 is SGHNT and CDR2 is YYREEE (reference sequence). The CDR3 runs to 12 residues. With 0 bases removed from V and 8 bases from J, the gap between germline ends came to 8 bases. This CDR3 reads CASSLGSGGYTF. CDR3 in DNA: TGTGCCAGCAGCTTGGGAAGCGGAGGCTACACCTTC.

This clone was seen once. The chain combines TRBV27 with TRBJ2-7, with TRBD2 as a possible D gene (6 bases). The V end was cut by 4 bases, the J end by 2 bases, with 15 bases between. The CDR3 covers 15 residues. Germline V gene data show CDR1 as MNHEY and CDR2 as SMNVEV (reference sequence). The DNA of the CDR3 is TGTGCCAGCAGTTCTTGGACTAACCCTCCCTACGAGCAGTACTTC. Translation gives CASSSWTNPPYEQYF.

This chain joins TRBV18 and TRBJ1-5; unclear D gene. Germline V gives CDR1 KGHSH, CDR2 LQKENI. The CDR3 covers 13 residues. V lost 5 bases to trimming and J lost 4 bases, with 9 bases between them. The CDR3 DNA reads TGTGCCAGCTCAAGAACGGTTAATCAGCCCCAGCATTTT. Its protein product is CASSRTVNQPQHF.

The chain couples TRBV5-1 to TRBJ2-7, with a possible D match to TRBD1 (7 bases). Germline V lookup: CDR1 SGHRS, CDR2 YFSETQ. The CDR3 sequence is 15 residues long. Trimming cost V 2 bases and J 2 bases, with 14 bases left between them. CDR3 sequence reads: CASSLRTGLTYEQYF. The CDR3 DNA reads as TGCGCCAGCAGCTTAAGGACAGGACTAACCTACGAGCAGTACTTC. Full variable domain (rest looked up from reference TRBV5-1 and TRBJ2-7): KAGVTQTPRYLIKTRGQQVTLSCSPISGHRSVSWYQQTPGQGLQFLFEYFSETQRNKGNFPGRFSGRQFSNSRSEMNVSTLELGDSALYLCASSLRTGLTYEQYFGPGTRLTVT.

This chain connects TRBV5-1 to TRBJ2-1, with TRBD2 identical over 12 bases. CDR3 size: 15 residues. Trimming at V came to 6 bases and at J to 9 bases, leaving 10 bases not matched to a gene. The germline gives CDR1 SGHRS, CDR2 YFSETQ. This chain's CDR3 is CASIQTSGSLGEQFF. The CDR3, as DNA: TGCGCCAGCATCCAGACTAGCGGGAGTTTGGGTGAGCAGTTCTTC.

This chain connects TRBV7-2 to TRBJ2-7; D not certain. Germline V gives CDR1 SGHTA, CDR2 FQGNSA. V shed 3 bases and J shed 3 bases, with 9 bases lying between them. The CDR3 contains 13 residues. The DNA for the CDR3 is TGTGCCAGCAGCTTCCAACTCGACTACGAGCAGTACTTC. It is translated as CASSFQLDYEQYF. The variable domain in full, completed from reference TRBV7-2 and TRBJ2-7, reads GAGVSQSPSNKVTEKGKDVELRCDPISGHTALYWYRQSLGQGLEFLIYFQGNSAPDKSGLPSDRFSAERTGGSVSTLTIQRTQQEDSAVYLCASSFQLDYEQYFGPGTRLTVT.

The gene calls are TRBV25-1 and TRBJ2-5; TRBD1 might be the D (6 bases). V gave up 4 bases and J gave up 3 bases, with 15 bases separating them. Germline values: CDR1 MGHDK, CDR2 SYGVNS. This CDR3 is 15 amino acids long. DNA of the CDR3: TGTGCCAGCAGTGCGTGGGACGGGACAAAAGAGACCCAGTACTTC. Translated, it gives CASSAWDGTKETQYF.

This clone came up once. In DNA, the CDR3 is TGTGCCAGCAGAGAAAAGGGTTTCAGCGGGGCCCGTGGTGAGCAGTTCTTC. This codes for CASREKGFSGARGEQFF. V and J are TRBV27 and TRBJ2-1, with 7 bases fitting TRBD2. V lost 6 bases to trimming and J lost 9 bases; unmatched junction nucleotides: 20. Germline CDR1 is MNHEY and CDR2 is SMNVEV (reference sequence). The CDR3 totals 17 residues.